Included here is one T cell receptor (beta chain) sequence, with context. The entry originates in a study of blood T cell repertoires in COVID-19. About the study: The United States, Italy and Spain supplied acute and convalescent COVID-19 samples.

Trimming took off 7 bases at V and 6 bases at J, with 16 bases between the two ends. Looked up from germline, CDR1 is SNHLY and CDR2 is FYNNEI. The CDR3 loop spans 14 amino acids. Original handling: Reference gene primer amplification yielded estimated nucleated cell counts. Profiled with immunoSEQ multiplex PCR; TCRdb holds only in-frame clones, not every one. V, J and clone size were drawn from that table, and D and trimming were deduced from the DNA. This repertoire shows about 90,000 clones, roughly four fifths found once; its top ten account for approximately 6.7%. The rearrangement joins TRBV2 to TRBJ1-5; perhaps TRBD1 as D (6 bases). This clonotype was sampled from a man aged 55-75 years with acute or convalescent COVID-19. Sequencing was performed on peripheral blood. The CDR3, as DNA: TGTGCCAGCACCGCAACAGGGAGCTCTCAGCCCCAGCATTTT. It is translated as CASTATGSSQPQHF.